This T cell receptor beta chain appears in the sequencing data of a study of vaccination and CD4 T cells after COVID-19. On the study more broadly: Post-COVID specimens were obtained a median 101 days after diagnosis (range 35 to 161).

TCRdb recomputed calls from the PCR reads with MiXCR, one row per CDR3 protein. The sample has about 21,000 distinct CDR3 sequences; roughly 56% are singletons. In this sample, this clonotype turned up a few times. The CDR3 sequence is 15 residues long. The germline V and J ends were trimmed by 3 bases and 1 base, with 9 bases remaining between them. CDR1 is LGHNA and CDR2 is YNFKEQ in the germline V gene. The source is a human donor who had recovered from COVID-19. J is TRBJ2-2 and V is TRBV4-2; D is uncertain. This sample comprised CD4+ T cells from blood, obtained before SARS-CoV-2 vaccination. The CDR3: CASSQESWNTGELFF. Written as DNA, the CDR3 is TGTGCCAGCAGCCAGGAGAGTTGGAACACCGGGGAGCTGTTTTTT.